The TCR beta chain described here comes from a study of T cells in Graves' hyperthyroidism and ophthalmopathy. This clonotype was recorded a few times. Its specificity is not known. Study findings and constraints: Stable hyperthyroidism was told apart from ophthalmopathy by a model built on 13 V-J features. In the blood, most expanded thyroid clonotypes above 0.001 appeared as well.

Amplified TCR beta CDR3 regions derived from RNA transcripts. A first-round RT-PCR of the TCR CDR3 used the HTBI primer set. TCRdb re-derived calls from the multiplex PCR reads in MiXCR, one entry per CDR3 protein. The sample holds about 640,000 distinct CDR3 sequences, approximately 14% seen once. The V and J ends lost 4 bases and 6 bases, in that order; junction bases with no gene match: 9. The CDR3 is 15 amino acids. Per germline, CDR1 MNHNS and CDR2 SASEGT. Source material: blood. The rearrangement joins TRBV6-1 to TRBJ1-5; 7 positions match TRBD1. The receptor comes from a woman aged 45-65 years with Graves' ophthalmopathy. The CDR3 here is CASSAGQIQRQPQHF. The CDR3 DNA is TGTGCCAGCAGTGCGGGACAGATACAACGTCAGCCCCAGCATTTT.